This entry features one T cell receptor (beta chain) sequence. Antigen unknown. The record originates from a study of T cells expressing NK-cell markers. Study outcomes and limitations: Questions lingered over whether expanded NKG2C+ T cell clones were HCMV-specific. In several donors, these clonotypes also led the CD3+CD56-NKG2C+ fraction.

CDR3 length equals 12 residues. TCRdb reprocessed the 5' RACE reads and stores each CDR3 protein as one record, lacking DNA. This sample's table has hundreds of thousands of distinct CDR3 sequences. The sequencing input was blood T cells: a sorted CD56 or NKG2C T cell subset, CD4+ or CD8+ T cells, or bulk PBMC T cells (not recorded which). The chain is built from TRBV23-1 and TRBJ2-1. TRBV23-1 is an ORF; its function is uncertain. The receptor was derived from a woman between 18 and 69 years old in good health. The CDR3 loop reads CANREPYNEQFF.